This TCR beta chain was documented in a study of CD8+ T cells in alopecia areata. Study-level findings and limits: Lesional scalp, notably in alopecia totalis/universalis, had clonality above that of normal scalp.

This clone was seen a handful of times. Its specificity is not known. Per germline, CDR1 SGHRS and CDR2 YFSETQ. The CDR3 consists of 12 residues. V was trimmed by 2 bases and J by 4 bases, leaving 6 bases between them. Sorted out of PBMCs were CD4+ T cells and CD8+ T cells. As the sequencing template, cDNA was produced by extracting RNA and reverse transcribing it. Repertoires were generated with immunoSEQ multiplex PCR, while TCRdb's copy carries only in-frame clones and drops some. Seen here are over 150,000 clones, about 63% observed once, and the top ten hold roughly 14%. The clonotype originates from a human donor with alopecia areata. The specimen comprised CD4+ T cells sorted from blood, sampled at week 0. J is TRBJ1-1 and V is TRBV5-1; D unresolved. Here the CDR3 DNA reads TGCGCCAGCAGCTTTCCCGGCACTGAAGCTTTCTTT. Translated, it gives CASSFPGTEAFF.